Below, one T cell receptor (beta chain) is given with its context. Study processing details: Using reference gene primer amplification, nucleated cell counts were estimated. TCRdb's copy holds only in-frame clones and misses some; the assay was immunoSEQ multiplex PCR. V, J and clone size are those of that table, while D and trimming were read from the DNA. The table shows around 140,000 clones, with about 86% occurring only once. These data come from a study of blood T cell repertoires in COVID-19. Study details: There were acute and convalescent COVID-19 samples, and they came from the United States, Italy and Spain. From T cells, B-cell-depleted T cells, or PBMCs came the material, which was cDNA or gDNA.

CDR3 length: 15 residues. V lost 5 bases to trimming and J lost 8 bases, with 19 bases between them. Germline CDR1 reads SEHNR; CDR2 reads FQNEAQ (reference sequence). The sequence came from a woman aged 55-75 years with acute or convalescent COVID-19. Sample: peripheral blood. The chain has TRBV7-9 and TRBJ2-1, with D perhaps matching TRBD1 (7 bases). CDR3 residues: CASSQLTRRGDEQFF. CDR3 nucleotides: TGTGCCAGCAGCCAACTGACCCGCAGGGGGGATGAGCAGTTCTTC. Complete variable domain (other parts from reference TRBV7-9 and TRBJ2-1): DTGVSQNPRHKITKRGQNVTFRCDPISEHNRLYWYRQTLGQGPEFLTYFQNEAQLEKSRLLSDRFSAERPKGSFSTLEIQRTEQGDSAMYLCASSQLTRRGDEQFFGPGTRLTVL.